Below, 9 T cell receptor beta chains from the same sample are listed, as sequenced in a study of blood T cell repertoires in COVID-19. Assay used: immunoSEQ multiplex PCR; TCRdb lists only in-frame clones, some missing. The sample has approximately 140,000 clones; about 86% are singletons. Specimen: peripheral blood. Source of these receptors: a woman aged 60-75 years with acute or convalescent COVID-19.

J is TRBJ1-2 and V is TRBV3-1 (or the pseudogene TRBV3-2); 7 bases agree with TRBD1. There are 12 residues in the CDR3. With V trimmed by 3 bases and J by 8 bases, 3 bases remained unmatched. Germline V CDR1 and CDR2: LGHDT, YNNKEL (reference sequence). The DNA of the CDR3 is TGTGCCAGCAGCCAGACAGGGTGGGGCTACACCTTC. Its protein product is CASSQTGWGYTF.

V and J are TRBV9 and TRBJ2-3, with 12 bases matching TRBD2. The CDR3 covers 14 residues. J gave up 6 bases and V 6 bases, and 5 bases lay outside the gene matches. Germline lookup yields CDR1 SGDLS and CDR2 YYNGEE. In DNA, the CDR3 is TGTGCCAGCACTCGGACTAGCGGGGTGGATACGCAGTATTTT. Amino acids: CASTRTSGVDTQYF. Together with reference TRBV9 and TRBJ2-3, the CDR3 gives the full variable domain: DSGVTQTPKHLITATGQRVTLRCSPRSGDLSVYWYQQSLDQGLQFLIQYYNGEERAKGNILERFSAQQFPDLHSELNLSSLELGDSALYFCASTRTSGVDTQYFGPGTRLTVL.

CDR3 nucleotides: TGTGCCAGCAGTGCAGGGCTCTATGGCTACACCTTC. Its translation is CASSAGLYGYTF. The V call is TRBV2, the J call TRBJ1-2; tentative D call: TRBD1 (5 bases). The length of the CDR3 is 12 residues. Germline CDR1 is SNHLY and CDR2 is FYNNEI. The V gene lost 4 bases and the J gene lost 4 bases, with 7 bases spanning the gap.

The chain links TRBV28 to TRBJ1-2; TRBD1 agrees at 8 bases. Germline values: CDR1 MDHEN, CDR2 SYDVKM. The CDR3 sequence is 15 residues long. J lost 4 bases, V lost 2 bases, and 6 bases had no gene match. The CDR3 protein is CASSLPNRGFYGYTF. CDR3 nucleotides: TGTGCCAGCAGTTTACCAAACAGGGGGTTCTATGGCTACACCTTC.

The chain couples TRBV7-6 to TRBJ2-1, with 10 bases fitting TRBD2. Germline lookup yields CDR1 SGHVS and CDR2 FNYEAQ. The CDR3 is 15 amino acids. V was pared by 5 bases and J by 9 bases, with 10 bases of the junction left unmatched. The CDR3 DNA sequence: TGTGCCAGCAGCAGGAGCGGGGGGGGTTTAGGTGAGCAGTTCTTC. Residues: CASSRSGGGLGEQFF.

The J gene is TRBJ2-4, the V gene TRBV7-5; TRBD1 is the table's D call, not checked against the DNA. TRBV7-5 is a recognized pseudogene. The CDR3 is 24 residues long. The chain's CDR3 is CARSLDWDRENHFPFGIAKNIQYF. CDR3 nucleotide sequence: TGTGCCAGAAGCTTAGACTGGGACAGGGAAAATCATTTTCCCTTCGGCATAGCCAAAAACATTCAGTACTTC.

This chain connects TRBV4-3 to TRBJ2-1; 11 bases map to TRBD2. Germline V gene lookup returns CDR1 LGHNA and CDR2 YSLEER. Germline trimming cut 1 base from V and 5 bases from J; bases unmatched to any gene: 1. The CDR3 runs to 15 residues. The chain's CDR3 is CASSQGLAGNNEQFF. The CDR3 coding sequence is TGCGCCAGCAGCCAAGGACTAGCGGGGAACAATGAGCAGTTCTTC.

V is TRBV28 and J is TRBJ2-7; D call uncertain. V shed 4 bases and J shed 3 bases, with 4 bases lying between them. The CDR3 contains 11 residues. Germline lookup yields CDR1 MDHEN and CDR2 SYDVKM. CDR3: CASSSNYEQYF. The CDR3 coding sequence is TGTGCCAGCAGTTCAAACTACGAGCAGTACTTC.

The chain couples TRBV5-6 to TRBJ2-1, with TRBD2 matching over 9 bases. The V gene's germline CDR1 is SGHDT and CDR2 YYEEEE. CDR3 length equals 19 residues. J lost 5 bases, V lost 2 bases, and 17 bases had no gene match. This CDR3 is CASSFAGAFGLAKDNEQFF. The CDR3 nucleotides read TGTGCCAGCAGCTTTGCGGGGGCTTTCGGACTAGCGAAAGACAATGAGCAGTTCTTC.